This TCR beta chain comes out of a study of T cells in Graves' hyperthyroidism and ophthalmopathy. About the research overall: Peripheral blood draws took place at initial diagnosis, ahead of any treatment. Overall study results and limits: Prediction of ophthalmopathy progression came a median about 6 months pre-onset.

The CDR3 is 16 amino acids. The germline V gene encodes CDR1 SEHNR and CDR2 FQNEAQ (reference sequence). J was trimmed by 2 bases and V by 5 bases; bases with no gene match: 8. Clinicians diagnosed patients from clinical symptoms, serum thyroxine and TRAb, thyroid ultrasound and orbital computed tomography. Template material for amplifying TCR beta CDR3 regions consisted of RNA transcripts. TCR CDR3 regions were first amplified by RT-PCR with HTBI primers. TCRdb independently ran MiXCR on the multiplex PCR reads; one entry per CDR3 protein. The sample lists fewer than 700,000 distinct CDR3 sequences; roughly 17% were seen once. This clonotype appeared a few times. The antigen is not known.

The sequence was obtained from a woman aged 25 to 39 with Graves' hyperthyroidism. The rearrangement uses TRBV7-9 and TRBJ2-2, with 7 bases lining up with TRBD1. Sequencing was carried out using blood. The CDR3 spells CASSNRQGLNTGELFF. DNA of the CDR3: TGTGCCAGCAGCAATAGACAGGGCTTAAACACCGGGGAGCTGTTTTTT.